The 17 T cell receptor beta chains in this list originate from one sample, sequenced in a study of T cell changes during pregnancy in multiple sclerosis. The table came from immunoSEQ multiplex PCR; TCRdb's copy has only in-frame clones and leaves some out. The data contain 85,000 to 130,000 clones, 85% to 95% of them singletons. The sample consisted of peripheral blood, taken after pregnancy. The receptor set was obtained from a female donor with multiple sclerosis, enrolled in a pregnancy study.

The chain carries TRBV28 and TRBJ2-7, with 7 bases matching TRBD1. Germline assignment: CDR1 MDHEN and CDR2 SYDVKM. Trimming took 7 bases from V and 6 from J; bases not matched to a gene: 6. The CDR3 has 12 residues. DNA of the CDR3: TGTGCCAGCACCCCAGACAGGGTCGAGCAGTACTTC. Translation gives CASTPDRVEQYF.

This chain links TRBV19 with TRBJ2-7, with 8 bases that match TRBD1. The CDR3 runs to 13 residues. V trimming: 7 bases; J trimming: 1 base; junction bases outside the gene matches: 3. CDR1 LNHDA and CDR2 SQIVND come from the germline V gene (reference sequence). CDR3 protein: CASKRQGSYEQYF. CDR3 in DNA: TGTGCCAGTAAGAGACAGGGGTCCTACGAGCAGTACTTC.

J is TRBJ1-6 and V is TRBV7-3; unclear D gene. This CDR3 has 14 residues. Trimming took 4 bases from V and 5 from J, leaving 9 bases between them. Germline V gives CDR1 SGHTA, CDR2 FQGTGA. The CDR3 spells CASSSTSHNSPLHF. CDR3 in DNA: TGTGCCAGCAGCTCTACTTCTCATAATTCACCCCTCCACTTT. Drawing the rest from reference TRBV7-3 and TRBJ1-6, the complete variable domain is GAGVSQTPSNKVTEKGKYVELRCDPISGHTALYWYRQSLGQGPEFLIYFQGTGAADDSGLPNDRFFAVRPEGSVSTLKIQRTERGDSAVYLCASSSTSHNSPLHFGNGTRLTVT.

This clone showed up just once. The chain employs TRBV9 and TRBJ2-1; 10 positions agree with TRBD1. Germline CDR1 SGDLS, CDR2 YYNGEE. The junction had 1 base not matched to a gene; V was cut back by 4 bases and J by 0 bases. CDR3 size: 15 residues. CDR3 amino acids: CASSRTGGSYNEQFF. The CDR3 coding sequence is TGTGCCAGCAGCAGGACAGGGGGCTCCTACAATGAGCAGTTCTTC.

The rearrangement links TRBV7-2 to TRBJ1-6; TRBD1 might be the D (5 bases). Germline V gene lookup returns CDR1 SGHTA and CDR2 FQGNSA. CDR3 length: 15 amino acids. With 2 bases removed from V and 7 bases from J, the gap between germline ends came to 12 bases. CDR3 protein: CASSLFRGGNSPLHF. Written as DNA, the CDR3 is TGTGCCAGCAGCTTATTCCGGGGGGGGAATTCACCCCTCCACTTT.

V gene TRBV27 combines with J gene TRBJ1-5, with a tentative D call TRBD1 (6 bases). The CDR3 is 15 amino acids. Germline-derived CDR1 and CDR2 are MNHEY and SMNVEV (reference sequence). Trimming stripped 7 bases from V and 4 bases from J, with 17 bases between. CDR3: CASNPLGAGNQPQHF. The CDR3 coding sequence is TGTGCCAGCAACCCCCTGGGGGCAGGGAATCAGCCCCAGCATTTT.

The V and J genes are TRBV6-1 and TRBJ1-1, with D possibly matching TRBD1 (5 bases). CDR1 is MNHNS, CDR2 SASEGT, per germline. Trimming pared 2 bases from V and 2 bases from J, leaving 9 bases between. CDR3 length: 14 amino acids. This CDR3 reads CASSERGSNTEAFF. The CDR3 bases are TGTGCCAGCAGTGAACGGGGGTCCAACACTGAAGCTTTCTTT.

The V call is TRBV19, the J call TRBJ2-5; TRBD1 might be the D (6 bases). Germline V CDR1 and CDR2: LNHDA, SQIVND (reference sequence). There are 13 residues in the CDR3. The germline V and J ends were trimmed by 3 bases and 5 bases, with 10 bases remaining between them. The CDR3 DNA reads TGTGCCAGTAGTATCAGGGGCGGGGAGACCCAGTACTTC. This translates into CASSIRGGETQYF.

CDR3 in amino acids: CASSLGQARGYGYTF. DNA for the CDR3: TGTGCCAGCAGCTTAGGACAGGCACGGGGCTATGGCTACACCTTC. The chain employs TRBV7-2 and TRBJ1-2; D possibly corresponds to TRBD1 (6 bases). The germline V and J ends were trimmed by 1 base and 4 bases, with 13 bases remaining between them. The CDR3 totals 15 residues. CDR1 SGHTA and CDR2 FQGNSA come from the germline V gene.

The V gene is TRBV30, the J gene TRBJ2-2; perhaps TRBD2 as D (5 bases). CDR3 length: 14 amino acids. V lost 4 bases and J lost 1, with 10 bases in between. Looked up from germline, CDR1 is GTSNPN and CDR2 is SVGIG (reference sequence). CDR3 DNA sequence: TGTGCCTGGACCCTCCGGGGGAACACCGGGGAGCTGTTTTTT. Translating it yields CAWTLRGNTGELFF.

This clone was recorded once. The V call is TRBV15, the J call TRBJ2-7; D ambiguous. The length of the CDR3 is 14 residues. The ends were cut back, 0 bases at V and 6 bases at J, with 12 bases in the middle. The germline V gene encodes CDR1 LNHNV and CDR2 YYDKDF (reference sequence). CDR3 bases: TGTGCCACCAGCAGAGATTTTATTTCGGGCGAGCAGTACTTC. Protein sequence: CATSRDFISGEQYF.

This chain uses TRBV5-4 with TRBJ2-1; 9 nucleotides align to TRBD1. From germline, CDR1 is SGHNT and CDR2 YYREEE (reference sequence). The trim removed 4 bases at V and 7 bases at J, leaving 6 bases unmatched. This CDR3 spans 14 amino acids. CDR3 bases: TGTGCCAGCAGCGAGGGACAGGGAAGGAATGAGCAGTTCTTC. Its translation is CASSEGQGRNEQFF. The full variable domain, its missing parts supplied by reference TRBV5-4 and TRBJ2-1, is ETGVTQSPTHLIKTRGQQVTLRCSSQSGHNTVSWYQQALGQGPQFIFQYYREEENGRGNFPPRFSGLQFPNYSSELNVNALELDDSALYLCASSEGQGRNEQFFGPGTRLTVL.

This sequence joins TRBV9 and TRBJ2-3; D is unclear. The germline gives CDR1 SGDLS, CDR2 YYNGEE. This CDR3 is built from 16 residues. With 2 bases removed from V and 1 base from J, the gap between germline ends came to 14 bases. DNA of the CDR3: TGTGCCAGCAGCGTTCAGGCAGTCGCAGGCACAGATACGCAGTATTTT. Translation: CASSVQAVAGTDTQYF.

The chain uses TRBV2 and TRBJ2-1; 10 nucleotides align to TRBD2. Germline trimming cut 9 bases from V and 6 bases from J; bases unmatched to any gene: 8. Germline V gene data show CDR1 as SNHLY and CDR2 as FYNNEI. This CDR3 comprises 14 residues. CDR3 nucleotides: TGTGCCAGGGGGCGGTCTAGCGGGAGCAATGAGCAGTTCTTC. This encodes CARGRSSGSNEQFF.

This clone was seen a single time. In DNA form, the CDR3 reads TGTGCCAGCGCTCGACTAGAAAGGAGCTCCTACGAGCAGTACTTC. Translation gives CASARLERSSYEQYF. This chain uses TRBV16 with TRBJ2-7; the D gene is possibly TRBD2 (6 bases). The V end was cut by 8 bases, the J end by 0 bases, with 17 bases between. CDR1 and CDR2 (germline): KGHSY, FQNENV. The CDR3 covers 15 residues.

The chain carries TRBV2 and TRBJ2-1; possibly TRBD1 for D (5 bases). Germline V gene lookup returns CDR1 SNHLY and CDR2 FYNNEI. The CDR3 extends over 11 amino acids. Trimming pared 7 bases from V and 9 bases from J, leaving 10 bases between. The CDR3 DNA reads as TGTGCCAGCACCAGGGCCGGTGAGCAGTTCTTC. Translated, it gives CASTRAGEQFF.

This chain joins TRBV5-1 and TRBJ2-7; D is unresolved. CDR3 length: 15 amino acids. CDR1 and CDR2 from the germline V gene are SGHRS and YFSETQ. V shed 4 bases and J shed 4 bases, with 18 bases lying between them. CDR3 protein: CASSPNLGTDYEQYF. For the CDR3, the DNA is TGCGCCAGCAGCCCGAACCTGGGTACAGATTACGAGCAGTACTTC.